The 27 T cell receptor beta chains given below trace back to one sample, sequenced in a study of T cell responses to AZD1222 COVID-19 vaccine. The assay was immunoSEQ multiplex PCR, and TCRdb's table has in-frame clones only and misses some. The sample yields 170,000 or so clones, 87% seen once. This specimen consisted of peripheral blood, obtained on day 0 of AZD1222 vaccination. These TCRs come from an adult in good health.

This chain connects TRBV19 to TRBJ2-3; the match to TRBD1 covers 9 bases. Germline V gene data show CDR1 as LNHDA and CDR2 as SQIVND (reference sequence). Germline trimming cut 6 bases from V and 4 bases from J; bases unmatched to any gene: 8. CDR3 size: 15 residues. The chain's CDR3 is CASRDDDRGADTQYF. The DNA of the CDR3 is TGTGCCAGTAGGGACGATGACAGGGGGGCAGATACGCAGTATTTT. The variable domain in full, with the rest retrieved from reference TRBV19 and TRBJ2-3, is DGGITQSPKYLFRKEGQNVTLSCEQNLNHDAMYWYRQDPGQGLRLIYYSQIVNDFQKGDIAEGYSVSREKKESFPLTVTSAQKNPTAFYLCASRDDDRGADTQYFGPGTRLTVL.

The chain has TRBV28 and TRBJ1-1; no reliable D call. V was clipped by 7 bases and J by 6 bases, with 24 bases between them. Germline lookup yields CDR1 MDHEN and CDR2 SYDVKM. The CDR3 is made up of 16 amino acids. In DNA form, the CDR3 reads TGTGCCAGCACTGCCGTAGACGGATGGGGTGGCTCTGAAGCTTTCTTT. Protein sequence: CASTAVDGWGGSEAFF.

The chain uses TRBV7-6 and TRBJ2-1; TRBD2 is a possible D gene (6 bases). The CDR3 runs to 15 residues. V was trimmed by 4 bases and J by 10 bases, leaving 20 bases between them. Germline V gene lookup returns CDR1 SGHVS and CDR2 FNYEAQ. CDR3 amino acids: CASSYRDLTLGEQFF. The CDR3 bases are TGTGCCAGCAGCTACCGGGACTTGACCCTGGGGGAGCAGTTCTTC.

The chain is built from TRBV12-5 and TRBJ1-1; D not certain. From germline, CDR1 is LGHNT and CDR2 FRNRAP. The CDR3 is 14 residues long. V shed 2 bases and J shed 0 bases, with 7 bases lying between them. CDR3 sequence: CASGLSAVNTEAFF. The CDR3, as DNA: TGTGCTAGTGGTTTGTCGGCGGTGAACACTGAAGCTTTCTTT.

J is TRBJ1-5 and V is TRBV2; D is uncertain. Germline CDR1 SNHLY, CDR2 FYNNEI. Trimming stripped 8 bases from V and 4 bases from J, with 15 bases between. CDR3 size: 14 residues. The CDR3 is CASRGGRINQPQHF. CDR3 nucleotide sequence: TGTGCCAGCCGTGGAGGCAGGATTAATCAGCCCCAGCATTTT.

This chain links TRBV5-4 with TRBJ1-5; D gene ambiguous. Germline CDR1 and CDR2: SGHNT and YYREEE (reference sequence). This CDR3 is built from 13 residues. V lost 4 bases and J lost 4, with 9 bases in between. In DNA form, the CDR3 reads TGTGCCAGCAGCAAGGGCGGTAATCAGCCCCAGCATTTT. Its protein product is CASSKGGNQPQHF.

The sample holds one count of this clone. The chain links TRBV20-1 to TRBJ1-1; D is possibly TRBD1 (5 bases). The CDR3 totals 13 residues. Germline V CDR1 and CDR2: DFQATT, SNEGSKA (reference sequence). Trimming removed 3 bases from V and 2 bases from J, with 10 bases in between. The CDR3 coding sequence is TGCAGTGCTAGTTTGGACACTAACACTGAAGCTTTCTTT. Protein: CSASLDTNTEAFF.

This chain joins TRBV19 and TRBJ1-2; the D gene is possibly TRBD1 (5 bases). The ends were cut back, 7 bases at V and 5 bases at J, with 20 bases in the middle. The CDR3 sequence is 15 residues long. Germline lookup yields CDR1 LNHDA and CDR2 SQIVND (reference sequence). The CDR3 loop reads CASIPSFRDSYGYTF. DNA for the CDR3: TGTGCCAGTATTCCATCATTCCGGGACTCATATGGCTACACCTTC. Drawing the rest from reference TRBV19 and TRBJ1-2, the complete variable domain is DGGITQSPKYLFRKEGQNVTLSCEQNLNHDAMYWYRQDPGQGLRLIYYSQIVNDFQKGDIAEGYSVSREKKESFPLTVTSAQKNPTAFYLCASIPSFRDSYGYTFGSGTRLTVV.

The genes are TRBV7-9 and TRBJ1-1, with a weak D call TRBD1 (6 bases). Trimming pared 1 base from V and 3 bases from J, leaving 12 bases between. The V gene's germline CDR1 is SEHNR and CDR2 FQNEAQ (reference sequence). The CDR3 consists of 15 residues. The CDR3 nucleotides are TGTGCCAGCAGCTTAGATAGGGGGAAGGACACTGAAGCTTTCTTT. Its translation is CASSLDRGKDTEAFF.

The chain carries TRBV4-1 and TRBJ2-1; 8 bases fit TRBD2. The ends lost 1 base at V and 1 base at J; junction bases unmatched: 3. Looked up from germline, CDR1 is MGHRA and CDR2 is YSYEKL. The CDR3 spans 16 residues. The CDR3 loop reads CASSQGPSGSYNEQFF. CDR3 in DNA: TGCGCCAGCAGCCAAGGCCCTAGCGGGTCCTACAATGAGCAGTTCTTC.

The chain has TRBV24-1 and TRBJ2-5; no firm D call. The V and J ends lost 3 bases and 2 bases respectively, with 12 bases between them. The germline V gene encodes CDR1 KGHDR and CDR2 SFDVKD. CDR3 length: 15 residues. The CDR3 spells CATSDPRSPQETQYF. In DNA form, the CDR3 reads TGTGCCACCAGTGATCCCAGGTCCCCACAAGAGACCCAGTACTTC.

V usage is TRBV7-8 and J usage is TRBJ2-2; D call uncertain. The V and J ends lost 5 bases and 0 bases respectively, with 10 bases between them. CDR3 length equals 15 residues. In germline, CDR1 is SGHVS, CDR2 FQNEAQ. CDR3: CASSPSKANTGELFF. The CDR3 bases are TGTGCCAGCAGCCCATCAAAGGCGAACACCGGGGAGCTGTTTTTT.

In this sample, this clone turned up once. The V and J genes are TRBV5-1 and TRBJ1-6; a possible D gene is TRBD1 (6 bases). Per the germline V gene, CDR1 is SGHRS and CDR2 is YFSETQ. V was trimmed by 4 bases and J by 12 bases, leaving 14 bases between them. The CDR3 is made up of 13 amino acids. CDR3 loop: CASSPTDSGPLHF. CDR3 in DNA: TGCGCCAGCAGCCCTACGGACAGTGGACCCCTCCACTTT.

This clone was found once. V gene TRBV11-3 combines with J gene TRBJ2-2; D is possibly TRBD2 (6 bases). Germline CDR1 is SGHNT and CDR2 is YENEEA. The CDR3 runs 15 residues. V was cut by 5 bases and J by 5 bases, with 15 bases left in between. CDR3 in amino acids: CASSPTAGGTGELFF. The CDR3 DNA sequence: TGTGCCAGCAGCCCTACAGCGGGTGGGACCGGGGAGCTGTTTTTT.

The chain carries TRBV18 and TRBJ2-1; 12 nucleotides line up with TRBD2. The V segment lost 1 base and the J segment 0 bases; nucleotides outside the gene matches: 4. This CDR3 is built from 18 residues. The germline gives CDR1 KGHSH, CDR2 LQKENI. CDR3 region: CASSPRATSGSSYNEQFF. In DNA, the CDR3 is TGTGCCAGCTCACCACGTGCGACTAGCGGGAGCTCCTACAATGAGCAGTTCTTC. Drawing the rest from reference TRBV18 and TRBJ2-1, the complete variable domain is NAGVMQNPRHLVRRRGQEARLRCSPMKGHSHVYWYRQLPEEGLKFMVYLQKENIIDESGMPKERFSAEFPKEGPSILRIQQVVRGDSAAYFCASSPRATSGSSYNEQFFGPGTRLTVL.

V usage is TRBV7-2 and J usage is TRBJ2-3; maybe TRBD2 (6 bases). The CDR3 has 15 amino acids. V lost 5 bases and J 2 bases, leaving 14 bases between the germline ends. The germline V gene encodes CDR1 SGHTA and CDR2 FQGNSA. The CDR3 sequence: CASSITSLDTDTQYF. DNA for the CDR3: TGTGCCAGCAGCATCACTAGCTTGGACACAGATACGCAGTATTTT.

The V call is TRBV5-6, the J call TRBJ2-7, with D possibly matching TRBD2 (6 bases). Trimming left V 4 bases short and J 0 bases short, with 20 bases between. Germline V gene lookup returns CDR1 SGHDT and CDR2 YYEEEE. The CDR3 runs 17 residues. In nucleotides, the CDR3 is TGTGCCAGCAGCCCCGGACCCCCTAGCGCGAGCTCCTACGAGCAGTACTTC. Its protein is CASSPGPPSASSYEQYF.

The chain recombines TRBV7-6 with TRBJ2-3; D unclear. The CDR3 length is 14 residues. Per the germline V gene, CDR1 is SGHVS and CDR2 is FNYEAQ. V gave up 4 bases and J gave up 4 bases, with 12 bases separating them. The CDR3 sequence is CASSSRGPPDTQYF. CDR3 DNA: TGTGCCAGCAGCTCCCGAGGACCCCCAGATACGCAGTATTTT.

With respect to this clone: Distinct nucleotide sequences in the sample also encode this CDR3. The V gene is TRBV5-8, the J gene TRBJ2-7; possibly TRBD1 for D (5 bases). The germline CDR1 and CDR2 sequences are SGHTS and YDEGEE. V dropped 3 bases and J dropped 3 bases, with 7 bases sitting between them. The CDR3 length is 12 residues. CDR3 nucleotide sequence: TGTGCCAGCAGCTCCGACAGCTACGAGCAGTACTTC. Residues: CASSSDSYEQYF.

This chain connects TRBV5-4 to TRBJ2-1; 7 positions match TRBD1. V trimming: 6 bases; J trimming: 4 bases; junction bases outside the gene matches: 10. The CDR3 spans 15 residues. Per germline, CDR1 SGHNT and CDR2 YYREEE (reference sequence). CDR3 protein: CASTISAGGYNEQFF. In nucleotides, the CDR3 is TGTGCCAGCACCATCTCGGCAGGGGGATACAATGAGCAGTTCTTC.

The genes are TRBV5-1 and TRBJ2-2, with 11 positions matching TRBD2. The CDR3 loop spans 17 amino acids. Unmatched junction bases numbered 11, after V lost 6 bases and J lost 4 bases. Germline CDR1 is SGHRS and CDR2 is YFSETQ. This CDR3 reads CASTRTLAGGSTGELFF. The CDR3 bases are TGCGCCAGCACCAGGACCCTAGCGGGAGGTTCCACCGGGGAGCTGTTTTTT.

This chain uses TRBV5-4 with TRBJ2-1; 7 bases align to TRBD2. Germline CDR1 and CDR2: SGHNT and YYREEE (reference sequence). This CDR3 contains 12 residues. The J segment lost 9 bases and the V segment lost 4 bases, leaving 4 bases of the junction unmatched. The CDR3 protein is CASSVLAGEQFF. The CDR3 nucleotides read TGTGCCAGCAGCGTTTTAGCGGGTGAGCAGTTCTTC.

This clone was seen only a few times. The V and J genes are TRBV5-4 and TRBJ2-1; TRBD2 matches 11 bases. The V gene end was trimmed by 4 bases and the J gene end by 4 bases; junction bases not matched to a gene: 1. Germline V CDR1 and CDR2: SGHNT, YYREEE (reference sequence). CDR3 length: 14 residues. The CDR3 bases are TGTGCCAGCAGCGGGACTAGCGGATACAATGAGCAGTTCTTC. Protein sequence: CASSGTSGYNEQFF.

This clone occurred once. CDR3 in DNA: TGTGCCACCAGTGAACAGGACAGGGCTGCCGGGGAGCTGTTTTTT. Its translation: CATSEQDRAAGELFF. The J gene is TRBJ2-2, the V gene TRBV24-1; 8 bases map to TRBD1. The V gene's germline CDR1 is KGHDR and CDR2 SFDVKD. The CDR3 spans 15 residues. The junction had 6 bases not matched to a gene; V was cut back by 4 bases and J by 6 bases.

This chain uses TRBV18 with TRBJ1-2; 11 bases are a match to TRBD1. From germline, CDR1 is KGHSH and CDR2 LQKENI. The CDR3 sequence is 15 residues long. J gave up 0 bases and V 3 bases, and 0 bases lay outside the gene matches. The CDR3 protein is CASSPGQGANYGYTF. CDR3 nucleotides: TGTGCCAGCTCACCGGGACAGGGGGCTAACTATGGCTACACCTTC.

The J gene is TRBJ2-7, the V gene TRBV25-1, with D perhaps TRBD1 (5 bases). Germline V gives CDR1 MGHDK, CDR2 SYGVNS. The CDR3 covers 15 residues. V was pared by 1 base and J by 1 base, with 11 bases between. In DNA, the CDR3 is TGTGCCAGCAGTGAATCCCCCGACAGATCCTACGAGCAGTACTTC. Translation: CASSESPDRSYEQYF.

V and J are TRBV28 and TRBJ1-1; the D gene is possibly TRBD1 (5 bases). This CDR3 is 13 amino acids long. Trimming removed 6 bases from V and 1 base from J, with 9 bases in between. Germline V gene lookup returns CDR1 MDHEN and CDR2 SYDVKM. The CDR3 region is CASSVGGNTEAFF. Written as DNA, the CDR3 is TGTGCCAGCAGCGTCGGGGGGAACACTGAAGCTTTCTTT.